What follows are 21 T cell receptor beta chains derived from one specimen sequenced in a study of blood T cell repertoires in COVID-19. The method was immunoSEQ multiplex PCR; TCRdb's version includes in-frame clones alone and lacks a portion of them. The data hold about 70,000 clones, with 79% observed a single time. Sequenced material: peripheral blood. The receptors originated from an older woman with acute or convalescent COVID-19.

This clone is medium-sized. The rearrangement uses TRBV19 and TRBJ2-7; tentative D call: TRBD1 (5 bases). From germline, CDR1 is LNHDA and CDR2 SQIVND (reference sequence). The CDR3 has 12 residues. The V end lost 4 bases, the J end lost 9 bases, and 13 bases lay between the germline ends. CDR3 bases: TGTGCCAGTAGTACCGAGGCAGGGTGGCAGTACTTC. This sequence encodes CASSTEAGWQYF.

The chain uses TRBV28 and TRBJ1-5; D is perhaps TRBD1 (5 bases). Germline loops: CDR1 MDHEN, CDR2 SYDVKM. V lost 1 base, J lost 4 bases, and 14 bases lay in between. The CDR3 totals 16 residues. The CDR3 loop is CASSLSEQVGNQPQHF. In nucleotides, the CDR3 is TGTGCCAGCAGTTTATCGGAACAGGTGGGGAATCAGCCCCAGCATTTT.

This clone has more than one count but fewer than ten. The chain has TRBV5-4 and TRBJ1-2; the match to TRBD1 covers 7 bases. CDR1 and CDR2 from the germline V gene are SGHNT and YYREEE (reference sequence). CDR3 length equals 17 residues. Unmatched junction bases numbered 21, after V lost 5 bases and J lost 8 bases. CDR3 region: CASRNPKDRDGTKGYTF. The CDR3 DNA sequence: TGTGCCAGCAGGAATCCCAAAGACAGGGATGGTACTAAAGGCTACACCTTC.

J is TRBJ1-1 and V is TRBV5-1; D is undetermined. The germline gives CDR1 SGHRS, CDR2 YFSETQ. Trimming took 1 base from V and 2 from J, leaving 9 bases between them. The CDR3 spans 14 residues. CDR3 loop: CASSLTGINTEAFF. The CDR3 DNA is TGCGCCAGCAGCTTGACGGGAATAAACACTGAAGCTTTCTTT.

A single count supports this clone. The CDR3 DNA is TGTGCCAGTAGTACCACAGGGGTGGGAAAGGGGACCCAGTACTTC. Residues: CASSTTGVGKGTQYF. The chain joins TRBV19 to TRBJ2-5; 7 positions agree with TRBD1. The germline V gene encodes CDR1 LNHDA and CDR2 SQIVND (reference sequence). The ends lost 4 bases at V and 7 bases at J; junction bases unmatched: 12. CDR3 length: 15 amino acids.

The chain carries TRBV6-5 and TRBJ1-4; D might be TRBD1 (5 bases). The ends were cut back, 8 bases at V and 3 bases at J, with 10 bases in the middle. CDR3 length equals 13 residues. Germline V lookup: CDR1 MNHEY, CDR2 SVGAGI. The CDR3 protein is CASGRVSNEKLFF. CDR3 nucleotides: TGTGCCAGCGGCAGGGTATCTAATGAAAAACTGTTTTTT.

This chain connects TRBV3-1 (or the pseudogene TRBV3-2) to TRBJ2-1, with TRBD2 matching over 12 bases. The germline V gene has CDR1 LGHDT and CDR2 YNNKEL (reference sequence). After removal of 3 bases from V and 7 bases from J, the junction contained 4 bases not matched to a gene. This CDR3 is 15 amino acids long. The CDR3 nucleotides are TGTGCCAGCAGCCAGCGACTAGCGGGGGAAAATGAGCAGTTCTTC. Translating gives CASSQRLAGENEQFF.

This chain connects TRBV18 to TRBJ2-1, with a weak D call TRBD1 (5 bases). This CDR3 is built from 15 residues. Trimming stripped 2 bases from V and 8 bases from J, with 16 bases between. CDR1 and CDR2 from the germline V gene are KGHSH and LQKENI. The CDR3 here is CASSPFVSQGDEQFF. For the CDR3, the DNA is TGTGCCAGCTCACCATTTGTCTCCCAGGGCGATGAGCAGTTCTTC.

The V gene is TRBV19, the J gene TRBJ1-2; no clear D. Trimming cost V 3 bases and J 5 bases, with 7 bases left between them. Germline CDR1 LNHDA, CDR2 SQIVND (reference sequence). The CDR3 loop spans 12 amino acids. The CDR3 DNA reads as TGTGCCAGTAGTATCGGGAGGTATGGCTACACCTTC. It translates to CASSIGRYGYTF.

The rearrangement uses TRBV4-1 and TRBJ1-1, with no clear D. CDR1 and CDR2 from the germline V gene are MGHRA and YSYEKL. This CDR3 spans 14 amino acids. V lost 3 bases and J lost 1, with 9 bases in between. The CDR3 protein is CASSHEDSNTEAFF. The CDR3 region has the DNA TGCGCCAGCAGCCACGAGGATTCGAACACTGAAGCTTTCTTT.

The chain employs TRBV2 and TRBJ1-5; 10 bases line up with TRBD1. V dropped 1 base and J dropped 2; count of bases not matched to a gene: 11. Germline lookup yields CDR1 SNHLY and CDR2 FYNNEI. The CDR3 sequence is 19 residues long. CDR3 nucleotides: TGTGCCAGCAGTGAAGGGAGACAGGGGGCGGGTCGGGGCAATCAGCCCCAGCATTTT. It yields the protein CASSEGRQGAGRGNQPQHF.

This chain joins TRBV6-1 and TRBJ2-5; TRBD1 matches 10 bases. CDR1 and CDR2 from the germline V gene are MNHNS and SASEGT. Trimming took 1 base from V and 5 from J; bases not matched to a gene: 4. The CDR3 is made up of 15 amino acids. The CDR3: CASSEVRTGGETQYF. The CDR3 DNA sequence: TGTGCCAGCAGTGAAGTGAGGACAGGGGGGGAGACCCAGTACTTC.

This chain connects TRBV3-1 (or the pseudogene TRBV3-2) to TRBJ2-2; maybe TRBD2 (6 bases). Trimming stripped 5 bases from V and 4 bases from J, with 17 bases between. This CDR3 is built from 16 residues. The germline V gene encodes CDR1 LGHDT and CDR2 YNNKEL (reference sequence). CDR3 sequence: CASSSPRGATTGELFF. The CDR3 nucleotides read TGTGCCAGCAGCTCACCGCGCGGGGCGACCACCGGGGAGCTGTTTTTT.

The V and J genes are TRBV14 and TRBJ1-1; no reliable D call. The CDR3 is 15 residues long. The germline gives CDR1 SGHDN, CDR2 FVKESK. V was shortened by 4 bases and J by 0 bases, with 12 bases between the two germline ends. The CDR3 DNA sequence: TGTGCCAGCAGCCCTACAGAAGGTCTGAACACTGAAGCTTTCTTT. It is translated as CASSPTEGLNTEAFF.

V and J are TRBV5-1 and TRBJ2-5; 11 positions agree with TRBD1. Germline trimming cut 0 bases from V and 5 bases from J; bases unmatched to any gene: 6. The CDR3 has 16 residues. Germline CDR1 is SGHRS and CDR2 is YFSETQ. The chain's CDR3 is CASSLADRGPGETQYF. In DNA, the CDR3 is TGCGCCAGCAGCTTGGCGGACAGGGGGCCCGGGGAGACCCAGTACTTC.

CDR3 DNA: TGTGCCAGCAGCTCCGACAGGGGGCTTACTAATGAAAAACTGTTTTTT. This gives the protein CASSSDRGLTNEKLFF. The chain employs TRBV5-4 and TRBJ1-4; TRBD1 matches 10 bases. The CDR3 is 16 residues long. J gave up 2 bases and V 3 bases, and 4 bases lay outside the gene matches. Germline loops: CDR1 SGHNT, CDR2 YYREEE (reference sequence).

The gene calls are TRBV5-6 and TRBJ1-2; no firm D call. Looked up from germline, CDR1 is SGHDT and CDR2 is YYEEEE. This CDR3 is built from 14 residues. The V gene lost 0 bases and the J gene lost 1 base, with 7 bases spanning the gap. This CDR3 reads CASSLAGVNYGYTF. The CDR3 DNA reads TGTGCCAGCAGCTTGGCCGGAGTTAACTATGGCTACACCTTC.

This chain joins TRBV2 and TRBJ1-3; D is unclear. Germline V gives CDR1 SNHLY, CDR2 FYNNEI. The V end lost 1 base, the J end lost 2 bases, and 15 bases lay between the germline ends. This CDR3 region has 17 residues. The CDR3 region has the DNA TGTGCCAGCAGTGAAGTAAGCGCAGACTTACCTGGAAACACCATATATTTT. Translating it yields CASSEVSADLPGNTIYF.

This clone has at least ten counts. The chain has TRBV9 and TRBJ1-3, with D perhaps TRBD1 (6 bases). Germline lookup yields CDR1 SGDLS and CDR2 YYNGEE. V lost 4 bases, J lost 2 bases, and 19 bases lay in between. There are 17 residues in the CDR3. The CDR3 is CASSLHPGGRTGNTIYF. CDR3 nucleotide sequence: TGTGCCAGCAGCCTACACCCGGGGGGCAGGACTGGAAACACCATATATTTT.

The chain carries TRBV6-6 and TRBJ2-7, with TRBD1 as a possible D gene (5 bases). This CDR3 spans 14 amino acids. The germline gives CDR1 MNHNY, CDR2 SVGAGI (reference sequence). The ends were cut back, 2 bases at V and 5 bases at J, with 13 bases in the middle. CDR3 in DNA: TGTGCCAGCAGTTACACAGGCACCTACAACGAGCAGTACTTC. Its translation is CASSYTGTYNEQYF.

This clone was detected a few times. The gene calls are TRBV10-1 and TRBJ1-4; D is perhaps TRBD1 (5 bases). Germline assignment: CDR1 WNHNN and CDR2 SYGVQD (reference sequence). This CDR3 comprises 16 residues. V was clipped by 3 bases and J by 2 bases, with 13 bases between them. This CDR3 reads CASSDRREGTNEKLFF. The DNA of the CDR3 is TGCGCCAGCAGTGATCGGCGGGAGGGGACTAATGAAAAACTGTTTTTT.